This passage covers 12 T cell receptor beta chains from one sample sequenced in a study of T cell responses to AZD1222 COVID-19 vaccine. Assay: immunoSEQ multiplex PCR; the TCRdb copy retains only in-frame clones and omits some. This repertoire shows fewer than 200,000 clones, around 88% found once; its top ten account for 0.45% to 0.55%. This specimen was peripheral blood, taken on day 0 of AZD1222 vaccination. These receptors came from an adult in good health.

V usage is TRBV23-1 and J usage is TRBJ1-4; 8 bases are a match to TRBD1. TRBV23-1 belongs to the ORF category, with a function that is uncertain. V lost 5 bases, J lost 8 bases, and 4 bases stayed unmatched. The CDR3 sequence is 13 residues long. The CDR3 DNA reads TGCGCCAGCAGTGGGACAGGAGAGGAAAAACTGTTTTTT. It is translated as CASSGTGEEKLFF.

V and J are TRBV6-5 and TRBJ1-3; D not certain. Germline loops: CDR1 MNHEY, CDR2 SVGAGI. The CDR3 consists of 15 residues. The germline V and J ends were trimmed by 3 bases and 4 bases, with 13 bases remaining between them. The CDR3: CASSYGLSHGNTIYF. The CDR3 bases are TGTGCCAGCAGTTATGGCCTCTCACACGGAAACACCATATATTTT.

The chain has TRBV5-1 and TRBJ1-3; 7 bases align to TRBD1. V dropped 4 bases and J dropped 0; count of bases not matched to a gene: 7. Germline CDR1 SGHRS, CDR2 YFSETQ. This CDR3 comprises 16 residues. CDR3 nucleotide sequence: TGCGCCAGCAGCCCCTCAGGGGGATACTCTGGAAACACCATATATTTT. Its translation: CASSPSGGYSGNTIYF. Based on the CDR3 plus reference TRBV5-1 and TRBJ1-3, the full variable domain is KAGVTQTPRYLIKTRGQQVTLSCSPISGHRSVSWYQQTPGQGLQFLFEYFSETQRNKGNFPGRFSGRQFSNSRSEMNVSTLELGDSALYLCASSPSGGYSGNTIYFGEGSWLTVV.

This clone was recorded once. The chain carries TRBV5-8 and TRBJ2-6; D is uncertain. The CDR3 covers 14 residues. Germline CDR1 and CDR2: SGHTS and YDEGEE. V gave up 4 bases and J gave up 4 bases, with 9 bases separating them. The CDR3 nucleotides read TGTGCCAGCAGCCGCTCTCGCGGGGCCAACGTCCTGACTTTC. Translated, it gives CASSRSRGANVLTF. The full variable domain, rest sourced from reference TRBV5-8 and TRBJ2-6, is EAGVTQSPTHLIKTRGQQATLRCSPISGHTSVYWYQQALGLGLQFLLWYDEGEERNRGNFPPRFSGRQFPNYSSELNVNALELEDSALYLCASSRSRGANVLTFGAGSRLTVL.

The V gene is TRBV3-1 (or the pseudogene TRBV3-2), the J gene TRBJ1-5; tentative D call: TRBD1 (6 bases). CDR1 is LGHDT and CDR2 is YNNKEL in the germline V gene (reference sequence). The CDR3 consists of 14 residues. Trimming left V 4 bases short and J 2 bases short, with 9 bases between. The CDR3 nucleotides read TGTGCCAGCAGCCCACAGGGTGGCAATCAGCCCCAGCATTTT. This encodes CASSPQGGNQPQHF.

V and J are TRBV14 and TRBJ1-2; 7 bases line up with TRBD1. Trimming at V came to 0 bases and at J to 3 bases, leaving 7 bases not matched to a gene. From germline, CDR1 is SGHDN and CDR2 FVKESK. This CDR3 is built from 16 residues. The CDR3 spells CASSQDGDRAHYGYTF. The CDR3 nucleotides read TGTGCCAGCAGCCAAGATGGTGACAGGGCCCACTATGGCTACACCTTC.

This clone was seen a single time. This rearrangement joins TRBV9 to TRBJ1-1; no reliable D call. This CDR3 spans 17 amino acids. Germline V lookup: CDR1 SGDLS, CDR2 YYNGEE. Deletions cut 1 base from V and 9 bases from J, with 25 bases between. In DNA, the CDR3 is TGTGCCAGCAGCGTAAGTCCTGACGGGAGAACCGGCCTTAAAGCTTTCTTT. It translates to CASSVSPDGRTGLKAFF.

This chain joins TRBV30 and TRBJ2-7, with 7 bases aligning to TRBD1. The junction had 7 bases not matched to a gene; V was cut back by 3 bases and J by 5 bases. Germline V gene sequence: CDR1 GTSNPN, CDR2 SVGIG (reference sequence). The CDR3 is made up of 13 amino acids. As DNA, the CDR3 is TGTGCCTGGAGACGACAGGGTGGGAACGAGCAGTACTTC. It codes for CAWRRQGGNEQYF.

The chain has TRBV15 and TRBJ2-1, with D perhaps given as TRBD1 or TRBD2 (5 bases each). The CDR3 loop spans 13 amino acids. The germline V gene has CDR1 LNHNV and CDR2 YYDKDF (reference sequence). The ends were cut back, 10 bases at V and 10 bases at J, with 20 bases in the middle. CDR3 in amino acids: CAIQRGEAGEQFF. DNA for the CDR3: TGTGCCATTCAGAGGGGCGAGGCAGGGGAGCAGTTCTTC.

The V gene is TRBV19, the J gene TRBJ2-5, with TRBD1 matching over 8 bases. CDR1 is LNHDA and CDR2 is SQIVND in the germline V gene (reference sequence). After removal of 4 bases from V and 5 bases from J, the junction contained 9 bases not matched to a gene. This CDR3 is 15 amino acids long. CDR3: CASSSSGGRGETQYF. For the CDR3, the DNA is TGTGCCAGTAGTAGCTCAGGGGGCCGAGGGGAGACCCAGTACTTC.

The rearrangement uses TRBV7-6 and TRBJ1-1, with 11 positions matching TRBD1. CDR1 SGHVS and CDR2 FNYEAQ come from the germline V gene. CDR3 length: 15 amino acids. V gave up 4 bases and J gave up 3 bases; unmatched junction bases: 4. Here the CDR3 DNA reads TGTGCCAGCAGCTGGGGGACAGGGGGTGACACTGAAGCTTTCTTT. Protein product: CASSWGTGGDTEAFF.

The chain couples TRBV28 to TRBJ2-7, with D unresolved. CDR1 and CDR2 from the germline V gene are MDHEN and SYDVKM. Deletions cut 6 bases from V and 7 bases from J, with 10 bases between. This CDR3 has 11 residues. The CDR3 protein is CASRRTGEQYF. The CDR3 region has the DNA TGTGCCAGCAGGCGCACCGGGGAGCAGTACTTC. Complete variable domain (other parts from reference TRBV28 and TRBJ2-7): DVKVTQSSRYLVKRTGEKVFLECVQDMDHENMFWYRQDPGLGLRLIYFSYDVKMKEKGDIPEGYSVSREKKERFSLILESASTNQTSMYLCASRRTGEQYFGPGTRLTVT.